These T cell receptor beta chains were read from a single sample in a study of vaccination and CD4 T cells after COVID-19. TCRdb processed the PCR reads anew with MiXCR; each CDR3 protein has one entry. The sample records around 11,000 distinct CDR3 sequences, about 38% being singletons. The antigens of these receptors remain unknown. The input for sequencing was CD4+ T cells from blood, cultured in vitro, taken after SARS-CoV-2 vaccination. The origin of the receptors is a human donor who had recovered from COVID-19. Both conserved end residues are part of each CDR3. The D gene is left open where the match is weak. Some rows mark clone size as missing; the rest say once, few, many or name a class of expanded clone.

j_gene,v_gene,d_gene,abundance,CDR3aa,CDR3nt
TRBJ1-2,TRBV28,NA,once,CASSIRQTHGYTF,TGTGCCAGCAGTATAAGACAGACCCATGGCTACACCTTC
TRBJ2-5,TRBV7-2,TRBD1,medium-sized,CASGQGGSVLETQYF,TGTGCCAGCGGACAGGGGGGTTCCGTATTAGAGACCCAGTACTTC
TRBJ1-5,TRBV12-3/TRBV12-4,TRBD1,NA,CASSLIQGASNQPQHF,TGTGCCAGCAGTTTAATACAGGGGGCCAGCAATCAGCCCCAGCATTTT
TRBJ2-1,TRBV4-2,TRBD2,NA,CASSRIQLAGGLSSYNEQFF,TGTGCCAGCAGCCGCATCCAGCTAGCGGGAGGGCTGAGCTCCTACAATGAGCAGTTCTTC
TRBJ1-1,TRBV7-9,TRBD1,few,CASSPDRGLGTEAFF,TGTGCCAGCAGCCCGGACAGGGGGCTAGGAACTGAAGCTTTCTTT
TRBJ1-2,TRBV7-2,TRBD1,medium-sized,CASRTGTGTGGYTF,TGTGCCAGCAGAACCGGGACAGGCACGGGAGGCTACACCTTC
TRBJ2-3,TRBV20-1,TRBD2,NA,CSAPGLLETQYF,TGCAGTGCCCCGGGACTACTCGAAACGCAGTATTTT
TRBJ2-2,TRBV7-6,TRBD1,few,CASSLIAEGAPGNTGELFF,TGTGCCAGCAGCTTAATAGCCGAGGGGGCCCCGGGGAACACCGGGGAGCTGTTTTTT
TRBJ2-1,TRBV20-1,TRBD2,NA,CSARSYGTSGRSSEQFF,TGCAGTGCTAGATCCTACGGGACTAGCGGGAGATCAAGTGAGCAGTTCTTC
TRBJ2-7,TRBV7-2,NA,once,CASSLSSSYDHEQYF,TGTGCCAGCAGCTTGAGCAGTTCATATGATCACGAGCAGTACTTC